The source of this T cell receptor beta chain is a study of T cell responses to AZD1222 COVID-19 vaccine (TCRdb year 2021). Study-level background: AZD1222 recipients with second doses at about 4 weeks or about 12 weeks were pooled, because spike-specific TCR depth and breadth did not differ between schedules. TCR sequencing covered over 230 trial participants: 207 given two doses of AZD1222 and approximately 26 given two doses of MenACWY control vaccine. Trial participants were enrolled by age into 18-55, 56-69 and 70-plus year subgroups, with 148, 28 and 57 TCR-sequenced participants respectively.

This sample's time point label indicates: baseline before first vaccination. Vaccinee samples came from UK trials COV001 and COV002, including a single-blind randomized controlled phase 2/3 trial of AZD1222 (ChAdOx1 nCoV-19) in healthy adults. For TCRbeta chain sequencing, PBMC samples from trial participants were taken at day 0 and at day 28 after the second dose. The CDR3 regions of human TCRbeta chains were analyzed by immunosequencing. On the study's bioinformatics: Repertoire TCRs were checked for matches against a reference library of SARS-CoV-2-specific TCRs that had been generated using the MIRA antigen-specificity platform. Breadth meant the fraction of unique TCRs that were SARS-CoV-2-associated, whereas depth meant the fraction of total T cells that were SARS-CoV-2-associated. Using the MIRA data, each spike-specific TCR was assigned both to the spike region to which the TCR was reactive and to a CD4 or CD8 class. Log10-transformed breadth and depth values were compared by one-way ANOVA with Sidak's multiple comparisons tests. In its TCRdb copy, this immuneACCESS table keeps in-frame sequences only and misses some clones. Where compared with another copy, unresolved V genes explain less than half of these, and the others have no known cause. V, J and clone size are those of that table, while D and trimming were read from the DNA. The sample table holds over 130,000 clones, of which about 90% were seen once. The ten biggest clones cover approximately 3.7% of the sample.

About this clone: There is no known antigen for this receptor. Per-nucleotide qualities are absent, and no much larger clonotype sits a single base away.

Study-wide conclusions, independent of this receptor: The vaccine-associated CD4 TCRs covered the entire spike protein, and the dominant responses fell in regions 160-218 and 743-854. Most participants were white British and females outnumbered males, and the authors suggested that clonal diversity may have been underestimated. The 56-69-year group was small, and its depth increase did not reach significance, likely because of low power. Only five or six AZD1222 recipients were SARS-CoV-2 seropositive at baseline, limiting conclusions about previously exposed vaccinees. Because no day 14 peak-response samples were available, repertoires were characterized only after the peak T cell response. Reportedly, close to half of the unique spike-specific TCRs recognized epitopes lying outside the regions that are mutated in the B.1.351 and B.1.1.7 variants. After two AZD1222 doses, both the breadth and the depth of spike-specific TCRs were significantly higher than at day 0 and than in MenACWY recipients.

The origin of this receptor is an adult in good health. Sequenced material: peripheral blood, taken on day 0 of AZD1222 vaccination.

CDR3 reads: CASSSPGNRQANTEAFF. The nucleotides are TGTGCCAGCAGCTCCCCAGGGAATCGACAAGCCAACACTGAAGCTTTCTTT. The V and J segments used are TRBV7-9 and TRBJ1-1, and perhaps TRBD1 as D gene, on 5 matching bases. CDR1 SEHNR and CDR2 FQNEAQ are derived from the germline V gene (reference sequence). The CDR3 goes from the cysteine to the phenylalanine over 17 residues. The sequence is cut down to CDR3 DNA, 51 bases in frame from base 1. The junction carries 20 bases between V and J, which are trimmed by 4 bases and 2 bases respectively. The variable domain in full, with residues beyond the CDR3 obtained from the reference TRBV7-9 and TRBJ1-1 genes, is DTGVSQNPRHKITKRGQNVTFRCDPISEHNRLYWYRQTLGQGPEFLTYFQNEAQLEKSRLLSDRFSAERPKGSFSTLEIQRTEQGDSAMYLCASSSPGNRQANTEAFFGQGTRLTVV.